The rows below give T cell receptor beta chains drawn from one sample of a study of blood T cell repertoires in COVID-19. Data came from immunoSEQ multiplex PCR; TCRdb stores just in-frame clones and leaves some out. This table has 130,000 or so clones, about 87% appearing once. Sequencing was carried out using peripheral blood. These receptors were obtained from a man aged 60 to 75 with active or convalescent COVID-19. Each CDR3 is given with its conserved first and last residue. Each record gives: clone size, V gene, J gene, D gene, CDR3 DNA, CDR3 protein. The D gene is left open where the match is weak. Size is omitted from some rows. Given values are once, few, many or a class for expanded clones.

few	TRBV14	TRBJ2-7	.	TGTGCCAGCAGCCCATCTTTGGGGGGGCTCTACGAGCAGTACTTC	CASSPSLGGLYEQYF
.	TRBV7-2	TRBJ2-1	.	TGTGCCAGCAGCTCCCGACCCATAGGGAGGAGCGCCAATGAGCAGTTCTTC	CASSSRPIGRSANEQFF
.	TRBV27	TRBJ2-2	TRBD1	TGTGCCAGCAGTTGGGGACAGGGAGAAACCGGGGAGCTGTTTTTT	CASSWGQGETGELFF
.	TRBV6-5	TRBJ2-7	TRBD2	TGTGCCAGCAGTCCCACGGGCGGGAGGGACTACGAGCAGTACTTC	CASSPTGGRDYEQYF
.	TRBV19	TRBJ2-7	TRBD1	TGTGCCAGTAGGGGACAGACCTACGAGCAGTACTTC	CASRGQTYEQYF
.	TRBV6-5	TRBJ2-3	.	TGTGCCAGCAGTTACTCCGGCGGAGCTAGCACAGATACGCAGTATTTT	CASSYSGGASTDTQYF
.	TRBV14	TRBJ1-4	.	TGTGCCAGCAGCCAAGTGGCAGTCCTTAATGAAAAACTGTTTTTT	CASSQVAVLNEKLFF
.	TRBV5-1	TRBJ1-2	TRBD1	TGCGCCAGCAGCTCAGCCGGGACAGGGGAAGGCTACACCTTC	CASSSAGTGEGYTF
.	TRBV3-1/TRBV3-2	TRBJ2-7	TRBD1	TGTGCCAGCAGCCTGACAGGGGGCTTGAAAGAGCAGTACTTC	CASSLTGGLKEQYF
.	TRBV5-1	TRBJ1-2	TRBD1	TGCGCCAGCAGCTTGGTGTCAGGACAGGCACACTATGGCTACACCTTC	CASSLVSGQAHYGYTF
.	TRBV7-8	TRBJ2-7	.	TGTGCCAGCAGCGCAAACAGGGGAGGCGAGCAGTACTTC	CASSANRGGEQYF
.	TRBV6-1	TRBJ2-5	.	TGTGCCAGCAGTGAAGTGGGCGTGACCCAGTACTTC	CASSEVGVTQYF
.	TRBV7-3	TRBJ2-5	TRBD1	TGTGCCAGCAGCCAAACAGGGGGCAGGGAGACCCAGTACTTC	CASSQTGGRETQYF
.	TRBV5-1	TRBJ2-7	.	TGCGCCAGCAGCTCGGGACAAGTTTTCCAGCAGTACTTC	CASSSGQVFQQYF
once	TRBV11-2	TRBJ2-5	TRBD1	TGTGCCAGCAGCTCAGGACAGGGGGGATTACAGACCCAGTACTTC	CASSSGQGGLQTQYF
.	TRBV6-2/TRBV6-3	TRBJ2-5	.	TGTGCCAGCAGTAAATACGAGGACTACCAAGAGACCCAGTACTTC	CASSKYEDYQETQYF
once	TRBV24-1	TRBJ1-5	.	TGTGCCACCAGTGCCAATAGCAATCAGCCCCAGCATTTT	CATSANSNQPQHF
.	TRBV28	TRBJ2-7	TRBD2	TGTGCCACCCTCTCAGGACTAGCGGGTGGGGGGGGCGAGCAGTACTTC	CATLSGLAGGGGEQYF
once	TRBV11-3	TRBJ2-1	TRBD2	TGTGCCAGCAGTTTCGCTTCCTATAGCGGGAGGGCCAGTGAGCAGTTCTTC	CASSFASYSGRASEQFF
few	TRBV7-3	TRBJ2-1	TRBD2	TGTGCCAGCAGTCCCGGGACTAGCACCAATGAGCAGTTCTTC	CASSPGTSTNEQFF
once	TRBV4-3	TRBJ1-4	.	TGCGCCAGCAGCCAAGACGCGGCAACTAATGAAAAACTGTTTTTT	CASSQDAATNEKLFF
.	TRBV4-3	TRBJ2-2	TRBD2	TGCGCCAGCAGCCAAGACTCTAGCGGGAGTATCGGGGAGCTGTTTTTT	CASSQDSSGSIGELFF
.	TRBV9	TRBJ2-5	TRBD2	TGTGCCAGCAGCCCGCTAGCGGGAGGGCAAGAGACCCAGTACTTC	CASSPLAGGQETQYF
.	TRBV10-3	TRBJ1-1	TRBD1	TGTGCCATCAGTCGGGACAGGGAATATACTGAAGCTTTCTTT	CAISRDREYTEAFF
.	TRBV4-1	TRBJ2-1	TRBD1	TGCGCCAGCAGCCAACCCCGGGACAGGGCCCATGAGCAGTTCTTC	CASSQPRDRAHEQFF
.	TRBV4-1	TRBJ2-2	.	TGCGCCAGCAGCCAACACGGAGGCACCGGGGAGCTGTTTTTT	CASSQHGGTGELFF
.	TRBV6-2/TRBV6-3	TRBJ1-5	TRBD1	TGTGCCAGCAGCCCTGACAGGGCAGCAAGCAATCAGCCCCAGCATTTT	CASSPDRAASNQPQHF
.	TRBV27	TRBJ1-6	TRBD1	TGTGCCAGCAGTCCAGGGGGGACAAATTCACCCCTCCACTTT	CASSPGGTNSPLHF
.	TRBV7-3	TRBJ2-1	.	TGTGCCAGCAGCTCAAACAGGGCTTCCTACAATGAGCAGTTCTTC	CASSSNRASYNEQFF
.	TRBV9	TRBJ2-5	TRBD1	TGTGCCAGCAGCGTAGTGGGACAGGGGAACCAAGAGACCCAGTACTTC	CASSVVGQGNQETQYF
.	TRBV24-1	TRBJ2-5	TRBD1	TGTGCCACCAGTGAGACACAGGGGGAGGCGGAGACCCAGTACTTC	CATSETQGEAETQYF
.	TRBV11-2	TRBJ2-7	.	TGTGCCAGCAGCTTAGAGCGGTTTTCCTACGAGCAGTACTTC	CASSLERFSYEQYF
.	TRBV10-1	TRBJ1-1	TRBD1	TGCGCCAGCAGCTCCGGGACAGGGGGCTCTGGGGACACTGAAGCTTTCTTT	CASSSGTGGSGDTEAFF
.	TRBV5-4	TRBJ1-2	TRBD1	TGTGCCAGCAGCCAAGACAGGGTGGGAGGCTACACCTTC	CASSQDRVGGYTF
.	TRBV3-1/TRBV3-2	TRBJ2-6	.	TGTGCCAGCAGCCCGCCAGGTCGCAAAGGGGCCAACGTCCTGACTTTC	CASSPPGRKGANVLTF
.	TRBV9	TRBJ2-2	TRBD2	TGTGCCAGCAGCGTAAAAGCGGGAGCTACCGGGGAGCTGTTTTTT	CASSVKAGATGELFF
.	TRBV28	TRBJ1-2	.	TGTGCCAGCAGCACCCTTCCCGGGGTCGGTGGCTACACCTTC	CASSTLPGVGGYTF
.	TRBV5-1	TRBJ2-7	TRBD1	TGCGCCAGCAGACAGGGGGCTAATTACGAGCAGTACTTC	CASRQGANYEQYF
.	TRBV11-2	TRBJ1-3	.	TGTGCCAGCAGCCGCGGGGGATCCGGAAACACCATATATTTT	CASSRGGSGNTIYF
.	TRBV3-1/TRBV3-2	TRBJ1-1	.	TGTGCCAGCAGCCAAGGAGGCAGGGTCGGACCTGAAGCTTTCTTT	CASSQGGRVGPEAFF